This note documents a single T cell receptor (beta chain) sequence. The sample comes from a study of PD-L1 blockade in urothelial cancer. Synthetic spike-ins, TCR analog templates, were added into each PCR. Profiled with immunoSEQ multiplex PCR; TCRdb holds only in-frame clones, not every one. This sample has roughly 50,000 clones, with 85% found just once. Documented time point: pretreatment peripheral blood. The junction had 1 base not matched to a gene; V was cut back by 3 bases and J by 1 base. Germline assignment: CDR1 SEHNR and CDR2 FQNEAQ (reference sequence). CDR3 size: 15 residues. The sample consisted of PBMCs, taken around atezolizumab (anti-PD-L1) treatment. This TCR was recovered from a man aged 65 to 79 with urothelial cancer. The chain links TRBV7-9 to TRBJ2-2; 8 positions match TRBD1. For the CDR3, the DNA is TGTGCCAGCAGCTTTGGACAGGGGAACACCGGGGAGCTGTTTTTT. Residues: CASSFGQGNTGELFF.